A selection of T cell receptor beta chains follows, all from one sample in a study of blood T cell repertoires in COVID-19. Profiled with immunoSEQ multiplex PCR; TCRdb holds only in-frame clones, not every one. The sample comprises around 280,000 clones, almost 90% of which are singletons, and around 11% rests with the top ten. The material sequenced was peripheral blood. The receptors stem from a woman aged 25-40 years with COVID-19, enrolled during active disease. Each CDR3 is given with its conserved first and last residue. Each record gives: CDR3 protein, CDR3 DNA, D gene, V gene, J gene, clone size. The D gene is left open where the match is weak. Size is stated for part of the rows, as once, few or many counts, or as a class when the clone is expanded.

CDR3 protein: CASSLFNTGELFF; CDR3 DNA: TGTGCCAGCAGCCTATTTAACACCGGGGAGCTGTTTTTT; D gene: -; V gene: TRBV14; J gene: TRBJ2-2; clone size: -
CDR3 protein: CASSITLAAETSTDTQYF; CDR3 DNA: TGTGCCAGTAGTATAACTCTAGCGGCCGAAACCAGCACAGATACGCAGTATTTT; D gene: TRBD2; V gene: TRBV19; J gene: TRBJ2-3; clone size: -
CDR3 protein: CASSWRTSAYNEQFF; CDR3 DNA: TGTGCCAGTAGCTGGAGGACTAGCGCTTACAATGAGCAGTTCTTC; D gene: TRBD2; V gene: TRBV19; J gene: TRBJ2-1; clone size: -
CDR3 protein: CASSYPGYYGYTF; CDR3 DNA: TGTGCCAGCAGTTACCCAGGGTACTATGGCTACACCTTC; D gene: -; V gene: TRBV6-2/TRBV6-3; J gene: TRBJ1-2; clone size: -
CDR3 protein: CASSSGTSGFSYNEQFF; CDR3 DNA: TGTGCCAGCAGCTCCGGAACTAGCGGGTTCTCCTACAATGAGCAGTTCTTC; D gene: TRBD2; V gene: TRBV9; J gene: TRBJ2-1; clone size: -
CDR3 protein: CASSPGEAYGYTF; CDR3 DNA: TGTGCCAGCAGCCCCGGGGAAGCCTATGGCTACACCTTC; D gene: -; V gene: TRBV7-9; J gene: TRBJ1-2; clone size: -
CDR3 protein: CASSEFGTSDYEQYF; CDR3 DNA: TGTGCCAGCAGTGAATTTGGGACTAGCGACTACGAGCAGTACTTC; D gene: TRBD2; V gene: TRBV6-1; J gene: TRBJ2-7; clone size: -
CDR3 protein: CASSDSMGGFNEQFF; CDR3 DNA: TGTGCCAGCAGTGATTCTATGGGAGGATTCAATGAGCAGTTCTTC; D gene: -; V gene: TRBV6-4; J gene: TRBJ2-1; clone size: few
CDR3 protein: CASSSPRGNTEAFF; CDR3 DNA: TGTGCCAGCAGCTCACCCAGGGGGAACACTGAAGCTTTCTTT; D gene: -; V gene: TRBV5-4; J gene: TRBJ1-1; clone size: -
CDR3 protein: CATSRATAPGEQYF; CDR3 DNA: TGTGCCACCAGTAGAGCCACGGCCCCGGGCGAGCAGTACTTC; D gene: -; V gene: TRBV24-1; J gene: TRBJ2-7; clone size: once
CDR3 protein: CATSDLRDRVNTGELFF; CDR3 DNA: TGTGCCACCAGTGACCTTCGGGACAGGGTGAACACCGGGGAGCTGTTTTTT; D gene: TRBD1; V gene: TRBV24-1; J gene: TRBJ2-2; clone size: -
CDR3 protein: CASSELGGGGETQYF; CDR3 DNA: TGTGCCAGCAGTGAACTTGGGGGAGGGGGAGAGACCCAGTACTTC; D gene: -; V gene: TRBV6-1; J gene: TRBJ2-5; clone size: once
CDR3 protein: CATNRGGSYEQYF; CDR3 DNA: TGCGCCACTAATAGGGGGGGCTCCTACGAGCAGTACTTC; D gene: -; V gene: TRBV10-2; J gene: TRBJ2-7; clone size: once
CDR3 protein: CASSRPGQGVYEQYF; CDR3 DNA: TGTGCCAGCTCACGACCGGGACAGGGGGTCTACGAGCAGTACTTC; D gene: TRBD1; V gene: TRBV18; J gene: TRBJ2-7; clone size: -
CDR3 protein: CASSRRAVSTDTQYF; CDR3 DNA: TGTGCCAGCAGTAGGCGGGCAGTCAGCACAGATACGCAGTATTTT; D gene: -; V gene: TRBV7-3; J gene: TRBJ2-3; clone size: -
CDR3 protein: CASTATRGAVLTGELFF; CDR3 DNA: TGTGCCAGCACCGCAACCAGGGGCGCGGTCTTAACCGGGGAGCTGTTTTTT; D gene: -; V gene: TRBV28; J gene: TRBJ2-2; clone size: -
CDR3 protein: CASSSSGRFYEQYF; CDR3 DNA: TGTGCCAGCAGTTCTAGCGGGAGATTCTACGAGCAGTACTTC; D gene: TRBD2; V gene: TRBV2; J gene: TRBJ2-7; clone size: -
CDR3 protein: CASTSDRGHQETQYF; CDR3 DNA: TGTGCCAGTACATCGGACAGGGGGCACCAAGAGACCCAGTACTTC; D gene: TRBD1; V gene: TRBV28; J gene: TRBJ2-5; clone size: once
CDR3 protein: CASSYGRSSYEQYF; CDR3 DNA: TGTGCCAGCAGTTACGGGAGGAGCTCCTACGAGCAGTACTTC; D gene: -; V gene: TRBV6-5; J gene: TRBJ2-7; clone size: once
CDR3 protein: CASSSPIAGGTDTQYF; CDR3 DNA: TGTGCCAGCAGCTCTCCTATAGCGGGAGGAACAGATACGCAGTATTTT; D gene: TRBD2; V gene: TRBV5-4; J gene: TRBJ2-3; clone size: once
CDR3 protein: CATSLTSGRRHEQFF; CDR3 DNA: TGTGCCACCAGCCTTACAAGCGGGAGGAGGCATGAGCAGTTCTTC; D gene: TRBD2; V gene: TRBV24-1; J gene: TRBJ2-1; clone size: once
CDR3 protein: CASRGQGKASPLHF; CDR3 DNA: TGTGCCAGCAGGGGACAGGGGAAGGCTTCACCCCTCCACTTT; D gene: TRBD1; V gene: TRBV27; J gene: TRBJ1-6; clone size: once
CDR3 protein: CASSEVINYGYTF; CDR3 DNA: TGTGCCAGCAGTGAAGTCATCAACTATGGCTACACCTTC; D gene: -; V gene: TRBV6-1; J gene: TRBJ1-2; clone size: -
CDR3 protein: CASSDGQGYEKLFF; CDR3 DNA: TGTGCCAGCAGCGACGGACAGGGATATGAAAAACTGTTTTTT; D gene: TRBD1; V gene: TRBV7-8; J gene: TRBJ1-4; clone size: -
CDR3 protein: CASSTYRVGANVLTF; CDR3 DNA: TGTGCCAGCAGCACCTACAGGGTTGGGGCCAACGTCCTGACTTTC; D gene: -; V gene: TRBV5-5; J gene: TRBJ2-6; clone size: -
CDR3 protein: CASAASGLADTQYF; CDR3 DNA: TGTGCTAGTGCGGCTAGCGGGTTGGCAGATACGCAGTATTTT; D gene: TRBD2; V gene: TRBV12-5; J gene: TRBJ2-3; clone size: -
CDR3 protein: CATWTGRREQYF; CDR3 DNA: TGTGCCACCTGGACAGGGAGAAGGGAGCAGTACTTC; D gene: TRBD1; V gene: TRBV6-6; J gene: TRBJ2-7; clone size: few
CDR3 protein: CASSLGPLEQYF; CDR3 DNA: TGTGCCAGCAGTTTGGGCCCCCTAGAGCAGTACTTC; D gene: -; V gene: TRBV12-3/TRBV12-4; J gene: TRBJ2-7; clone size: -
CDR3 protein: CASSSLSTGSGNTIYF; CDR3 DNA: TGTGCCAGCAGTTCCCTTTCTACAGGGTCTGGAAACACCATATATTTT; D gene: -; V gene: TRBV6-6; J gene: TRBJ1-3; clone size: -
CDR3 protein: CASSLPGLGGLDKNIQYF; CDR3 DNA: TGTGCCAGTAGTCTACCCGGGCTCGGGGGGCTGGACAAAAACATTCAGTACTTC; D gene: -; V gene: TRBV19; J gene: TRBJ2-4; clone size: -
CDR3 protein: CASSETGDGYTF; CDR3 DNA: TGTGCCAGCAGTGAAACAGGGGATGGCTACACCTTC; D gene: TRBD1; V gene: TRBV2; J gene: TRBJ1-2; clone size: once
CDR3 protein: CASSSDRGLGNIQYF; CDR3 DNA: TGTGCCAGTAGTTCGGACAGGGGGCTGGGAAACATTCAGTACTTC; D gene: TRBD1; V gene: TRBV19; J gene: TRBJ2-4; clone size: -
CDR3 protein: CASSRTGTVTYEQYF; CDR3 DNA: TGTGCCAGCTCGCGAACCGGGACAGTTACCTACGAGCAGTACTTC; D gene: TRBD1; V gene: TRBV18; J gene: TRBJ2-7; clone size: -
CDR3 protein: CASSSRDRGSYEQYF; CDR3 DNA: TGTGCCAGCAGTTCCCGGGACAGGGGTAGCTACGAGCAGTACTTC; D gene: TRBD1; V gene: TRBV27; J gene: TRBJ2-7; clone size: -
CDR3 protein: CASSSLRPGGRGRGDTEAFF; CDR3 DNA: TGTGCCAGCAGTTCCCTCAGGCCGGGTGGTAGGGGCCGTGGGGACACTGAAGCTTTCTTT; D gene: -; V gene: TRBV27; J gene: TRBJ1-1; clone size: -
CDR3 protein: CASGQGSYQPQHF; CDR3 DNA: TGTGCCAGCGGACAGGGGTCATATCAGCCCCAGCATTTT; D gene: TRBD1; V gene: TRBV6-6; J gene: TRBJ1-5; clone size: -
CDR3 protein: CASSMELAGGRETQYF; CDR3 DNA: TGTGCCAGTAGTATGGAGCTAGCGGGAGGGCGAGAGACCCAGTACTTC; D gene: TRBD2; V gene: TRBV19; J gene: TRBJ2-5; clone size: -
CDR3 protein: CASSLTGQMGTEAFF; CDR3 DNA: TGTGCCAGCAGCCTGACAGGCCAGATGGGGACTGAAGCTTTCTTT; D gene: -; V gene: TRBV5-4; J gene: TRBJ1-1; clone size: -
CDR3 protein: CASSYSTSGPEGTQYF; CDR3 DNA: TGTGCCAGCAGTTACTCTACTAGCGGCCCCGAGGGGACCCAGTACTTC; D gene: TRBD2; V gene: TRBV6-5; J gene: TRBJ2-5; clone size: -
CDR3 protein: CAGGVSYEQYF; CDR3 DNA: TGTGCAGGGGGAGTGTCCTACGAGCAGTACTTC; D gene: -; V gene: TRBV2; J gene: TRBJ2-7; clone size: -
CDR3 protein: CASSPRVAGADTQYF; CDR3 DNA: TGTGCCAGCAGTCCCCGGGTAGCGGGAGCAGATACGCAGTATTTT; D gene: TRBD2; V gene: TRBV28; J gene: TRBJ2-3; clone size: -
CDR3 protein: CASSPVPQVNYGYTF; CDR3 DNA: TGCGCCAGCAGCCCCGTACCACAGGTGAACTATGGCTACACCTTC; D gene: -; V gene: TRBV5-1; J gene: TRBJ1-2; clone size: -